This TCR beta chain was observed in a study of spatial heterogeneity in lung cancer (dated by TCRdb to the late 2010s). For context, the study as a whole: More beta-chain than alpha-chain transcripts were consistently detected, likely reflecting higher beta-chain transcript abundance. In the raw uncorrected reads, each unique combination of TCR and UMI appeared more than ten times on average. The study quantitatively compared TCR alpha and beta repertoires across multiple tumor regions, matched nontumor lung and blood in non-small cell lung cancer. Nonsynonymous mutation counts, determined by whole-exome sequencing of tumor tissue, were related to features of the TCR repertoire. Both alpha and beta chains were TCR-sequenced in 220 or so tumor regions, around 64 matched nontumor lung samples and roughly 54 PBMC samples obtained at surgery.

The paper's findings and limits, for the study overall: Ubiquitous expanded tumor TCRs were found in blood more often at tumor resection than at routine follow-up. Additional single-cell paired TCR alpha and beta sequencing was considered necessary to confirm, at a functional level, the hypothesis that regional TCRs recognize regional mutations.

The sample's time point label is to be understood as: sample taken at primary tumor resection. Samples were obtained from over 70 patients with early-stage, untreated non-small cell lung cancer from the lung TRACERx cohort. Whole RNA extracted from tumor and nontumor lung tissue, or from cryopreserved PBMC samples, was used for TCR sequencing without cell sorting. Only patients with enough RNA available from two or more tumor regions were chosen for TCR sequencing. CDR1 and CDR2 are drawn from the germline V gene: SGHTA, FQGNSA. There are 17 amino acids in the CDR3, from cysteine to phenylalanine inclusive. Only CDR3 DNA is held: 51 bases, read in frame from base 1. Germline trimming: 5 bases from V, 5 bases from J; junction bases outside gene matches: 13. A few counts support this clonotype. No antigen is known for it. No much larger clonotype is one base removed from it; base qualities were not supplied.

Receptors were amplified or captured by 5' RACE. Reads for this sample came from a NextSeq 500. The TCR library protocol attached a unique molecular identifier to each TCR cDNA molecule to allow correction of PCR and sequencing errors. Per the source publication's procedure: TCR identification, UMI-based error correction and CDR3 extraction were performed with Decombinator tools. Expanded TCRs were defined as those above a frequency of 2 per 1,000, corresponding to the top 1% of the tumor frequency distribution. Each repertoire was subsampled 100 times to 5,000 TCRs, after which Renyi diversity was computed with the R vegan package. CDR3 similarity networks were built from amino acid triplet string-kernel similarity, connecting CDR3s with pairwise similarity above 0.82. TCRdb reprocessed the public reads (quality trimming at Q25 with fastp, clone calling with MiXCR) and kept in-frame beta chains. Entries that share a CDR3 protein sequence are merged under the most common genes and DNA. The V and J calls were determined by TCRdb, not by the authors. The sample yields just under 95,000 distinct CDR3 sequences; approximately 12% were counted once. The top ten constitute over 40% of the sample.

The origin of this receptor is a male donor with early-stage non-small cell lung cancer. Sequenced here: PBMCs, sampled at surgery. This sequence uses TRBV7-2 and TRBJ2-7; 12 bases in the middle match TRBD2. The nucleotides are TGTGCCAGCAGCCCCTCTCGGCTAGCGGGGGGGCCCCACGAGCAGTACTTC. This translates into CASSPSRLAGGPHEQYF.